Shown below are 27 T cell receptor beta chains from a single sample sequenced in a study of metastatic and nonmetastatic thyroid tumors. Nobody among the patients had been given any treatment before thyroid surgery. TCRdb recomputed clones from the PCR reads via MiXCR. The repertoire holds roughly 55,000 clones, with around 15% as singletons. Material for sequencing was blood. The receptors derive from a male donor with papillary thyroid cancer or a benign thyroid nodule (not recorded which). Some clones in this sample may be carry-over from other donors' samples.

This clone has a handful of counts. V and J are TRBV6-1 and TRBJ2-3; possible D gene TRBD2, 5 bases. V was shortened by 3 bases and J by 2 bases, with 15 bases between the two germline ends. The germline gives CDR1 MNHNS, CDR2 SASEGT. CDR3 length equals 16 residues. The CDR3, as DNA: TGTGCCAGCAGTGAGGGGAGCTGGGGTGCCACAGATACGCAGTATTTT. Translation: CASSEGSWGATDTQYF.

In regard to this clone: One base away lies a much larger clone, so this may be a sequencing read error. The chain uses TRBV3-1 and TRBJ2-7, with a weak D call TRBD2 (5 bases). This CDR3 has 13 residues. Germline V lookup: CDR1 LGHDT, CDR2 YNNKEL (reference sequence). The CDR3 nucleotides read TGTGCCAGCAGCCAACAACGGGGATTCGAGCATTACTTC. It yields the protein CASSQQRGFEHYF.

This chain connects TRBV30 to TRBJ1-1; D remains unclear. Trimming pared 0 bases from V and 0 bases from J, leaving 5 bases between. The germline CDR1 and CDR2 sequences are GTSNPN and SVGIG (reference sequence). The CDR3 runs 13 residues. The chain's CDR3 is CAWSVLMNTEAFF. The CDR3, as DNA: TGTGCCTGGAGTGTACTAATGAACACTGAAGCTTTCTTT.

As for this clone: This sequence may be a read error, since a much larger clone differs from it by one base. The chain has TRBV7-8 and TRBJ2-5; 8 positions agree with TRBD1. The CDR3 loop spans 14 amino acids. Germline V gene sequence: CDR1 SGHVS, CDR2 FQNEAQ. The J segment lost 6 bases and the V segment lost 5 bases, leaving 8 bases of the junction unmatched. The CDR3 DNA is TGTGCCAGCAGCAACTCAGGGGGCGCACAGACCCAGTACTTC. As protein: CASSNSGGAQTQYF.

The chain combines TRBV7-9 with TRBJ2-3; TRBD2 matches 8 bases. The CDR3 length is 13 residues. Germline trimming cut 5 bases from V and 4 bases from J; bases unmatched to any gene: 2. Germline V gene data show CDR1 as SEHNR and CDR2 as FQNEAQ (reference sequence). The CDR3 loop reads CASSSGSSDTQYF. As DNA, the CDR3 is TGTGCCAGCAGCAGCGGGAGTTCAGATACGCAGTATTTT.

This clone came up many times. The chain joins TRBV6-5 to TRBJ2-5; TRBD2 might be the D (5 bases). This CDR3 has 14 residues. CDR1 and CDR2 (germline): MNHEY, SVGAGI. Trimming pared 2 bases from V and 1 base from J, leaving 8 bases between. The CDR3 DNA reads TGTGCCAGCAGTTACGCTGCGGGCCAAGAGACCCAGTACTTC. Translated, it gives CASSYAAGQETQYF.

This clone was observed at least ten times. The rearrangement joins TRBV27 to TRBJ2-7; D possibly corresponds to TRBD1 (5 bases). Germline CDR1 is MNHEY and CDR2 is SMNVEV (reference sequence). The CDR3 is 13 amino acids. The V end lost 10 bases, the J end lost 5 bases, and 18 bases lay between the germline ends. The CDR3 region has the DNA TGTGCCACCGGAACCCGACAGTCTCACGAGCAGTACTTC. It translates to CATGTRQSHEQYF.

This clone was seen only a few times. Since a much larger clone is just one base distant, this may be a read error. Here the CDR3 DNA reads TGTGCCATCAGCCAAGACCCCATGGGCAATTGGCAGTTCTTC. Translating it yields CAISQDPMGNWQFF. The chain couples TRBV4-2 to TRBJ2-1, with D uncertain. Germline CDR1 LGHNA, CDR2 YNFKEQ. The CDR3 consists of 14 residues.

This clone was found many times. This chain's CDR3 is CASSLDRPNTEAFF. The CDR3 DNA reads TGCGCCAGCAGCTTGGACAGACCAAACACTGAAGCTTTCTTT. This chain joins TRBV5-1 and TRBJ1-1; D uncertain. V was pared by 0 bases and J by 2 bases, with 8 bases between. Germline V CDR1 and CDR2: SGHRS, YFSETQ. CDR3 length: 14 amino acids.

This clone has a count of ten or more. This rearrangement joins TRBV20-1 to TRBJ2-4, with 9 bases identical to TRBD2. Trimming at V came to 4 bases and at J to 6 bases, leaving 10 bases not matched to a gene. The V gene's germline CDR1 is DFQATT and CDR2 SNEGSKA (reference sequence). This CDR3 spans 15 amino acids. This chain's CDR3 is CSATAGGGAGNIQYF. In DNA form, the CDR3 reads TGCAGTGCTACCGCTGGCGGGGGGGCCGGAAACATTCAGTACTTC.

The chain uses TRBV7-8 and TRBJ1-2; D might be TRBD1 (6 bases). The germline V gene has CDR1 SGHVS and CDR2 FQNEAQ. Trimming pared 5 bases from V and 3 bases from J, leaving 16 bases between. There are 15 residues in the CDR3. The CDR3 DNA reads as TGTGCCAGCAGCCGCGGGACAACCACCTACTATGGCTACACCTTC. Translation gives CASSRGTTTYYGYTF.

The chain uses TRBV6-9 and TRBJ2-7; no firm D call. CDR1 and CDR2 (germline): MNHGY, SVAAGI. The germline V and J ends were trimmed by 2 bases and 9 bases, with 11 bases remaining between them. CDR3 length: 12 residues. CDR3 in DNA: TGTGCCAGCAGTTATCGCGGTCGGGTGCAGTACGTC. Translation: CASSYRGRVQYV.

Of note for this clone: Given a much more abundant clone one base away, this may be a read error. The chain employs TRBV20-1 and TRBJ2-3; the D gene could be TRBD1 or TRBD2 (5 bases each). Germline CDR1 reads DFQATT; CDR2 reads SNEGSKA (reference sequence). The CDR3 loop spans 14 amino acids. V lost 1 base, J lost 3 bases, and 11 bases lay in between. The CDR3 sequence: CSARAWGLTDTQYF. The CDR3 DNA is TGCAGTGCTAGAGCGTGGGGGTTAACAGATACGCAGTATTTT.

This clone has ten or more counts. The chain couples TRBV5-8 to TRBJ2-5, with D possibly called TRBD1 or TRBD2 (5 bases each). Per the germline V gene, CDR1 is SGHTS and CDR2 is YDEGEE. This CDR3 is built from 17 residues. V was clipped by 4 bases and J by 2 bases, with 21 bases between them. The CDR3 here is CASSNLTGTADQETQYF. In nucleotides, the CDR3 is TGTGCCAGCAGCAATCTAACCGGGACCGCGGATCAAGAGACCCAGTACTTC.

This clone has ten or more counts. This chain connects TRBV12-3 or TRBV12-4 to TRBJ2-1; no clear D gene. The CDR3 loop spans 15 amino acids. Trimming took off 6 bases at V and 2 bases at J, with 14 bases between the two ends. The CDR3 DNA reads as TGTGCCAGCAGCCCCGCGGATGCCCCCTACAATGAGCAGTTCTTC. Amino acids: CASSPADAPYNEQFF.

This clone has just a few counts. Given a much more abundant clone one base away, this may be a read error. Other DNA sequences from this sample encode an identical CDR3 as well. The chain employs TRBV20-1 and TRBJ1-1; the match to TRBD1 covers 8 bases. Losses at the gene ends were 5 bases for V and 8 bases for J; bases not matched to a gene: 13. The CDR3 consists of 14 residues. Germline lookup yields CDR1 DFQATT and CDR2 SNEGSKA (reference sequence). The DNA of the CDR3 is TGCAGTGCTGACTCGACAGGGGAGCGGACCGAAGCTTTCTTT. This sequence encodes CSADSTGERTEAFF.

This clone was seen many times. The genes are TRBV12-3 or TRBV12-4 and TRBJ2-1, with 13 bases aligning to TRBD2. The CDR3 runs to 15 residues. Trimming took 8 bases from V and 7 from J; bases not matched to a gene: 8. CDR3 DNA sequence: TGTGCCAGCTATCCAGGACTAGCGGGAGTAAATGAGCAGTTCTTC. As protein: CASYPGLAGVNEQFF.

At least ten counts were recorded for this clone. The chain employs TRBV5-4 and TRBJ2-1, with 10 bases identical to TRBD1. Germline loops: CDR1 SGHNT, CDR2 YYREEE (reference sequence). This CDR3 is 14 amino acids long. With V trimmed by 3 bases and J by 7 bases, 4 bases remained unmatched. As DNA, the CDR3 is TGTGCCAGCAGCTGGACAGGGGGGAAAAATGAGCAGTTCTTC. Its protein product is CASSWTGGKNEQFF.

Concerning this clone itself: An end of the junction differs from the germline gene, which may be a read error. The V and J genes are TRBV5-1 and TRBJ2-3, with D possibly matching TRBD2 (6 bases). The CDR3 extends over 14 amino acids. Germline CDR1 SGHRS, CDR2 YFSETQ. The DNA for the CDR3 is TGCGCCAGCATCGGTGGACGGGGGTCGGATACGCGGTATTTT. The encoded protein is CASIGGRGSDTRYF.

This clone was picked up a small number of times. V gene TRBV2 combines with J gene TRBJ2-7, with 7 positions matching TRBD2. This CDR3 is 13 amino acids long. Germline trimming cut 6 bases from V and 0 bases from J; bases unmatched to any gene: 2. From germline, CDR1 is SNHLY and CDR2 FYNNEI. The CDR3 bases are TGTGCCAGCAGCCGGACTAGCTCCTACGAGCAGTACGTC. Translated: CASSRTSSYEQYV.

This clone was counted ten times or more. The chain has TRBV27 and TRBJ2-7; 8 bases agree with TRBD1. The CDR3 totals 13 residues. The V gene end was trimmed by 7 bases and the J gene end by 7 bases; junction bases not matched to a gene: 9. The V gene's germline CDR1 is MNHEY and CDR2 SMNVEV (reference sequence). The CDR3 loop reads CASTQTGVGEQYF. The CDR3 coding sequence is TGTGCCAGCACCCAGACAGGGGTCGGGGAGCAGTACTTC.

This clone was recorded a few times. V gene TRBV14 combines with J gene TRBJ2-4, with 8 bases aligning to TRBD1. The V gene end was trimmed by 5 bases and the J gene end by 1 base; junction bases not matched to a gene: 7. Germline CDR1 is SGHDN and CDR2 is FVKESK. The CDR3 is 16 residues long. The CDR3 coding sequence is TGTGCCAGCAGCGTGTCAGGGGGCATGGCCAAAAACATTCAGTACTTC. Translated: CASSVSGGMAKNIQYF.

This clone has at least ten counts. The CDR3 region is CASSQDWAGSNQPQHF. CDR3 nucleotides: TGCGCCAGCAGCCAAGACTGGGCCGGTAGCAATCAGCCCCAGCATTTT. The chain has TRBV4-3 and TRBJ1-5; no clear D. Trimming cost V 0 bases and J 0 bases, with 9 bases left between them. This CDR3 has 16 residues. The germline gives CDR1 LGHNA, CDR2 YSLEER.

This clone was detected a few times. Being one base from a much bigger clone, this may be a read error. The chain employs TRBV6-2 or TRBV6-3 and TRBJ2-5; 7 bases fit TRBD2. Germline trimming cut 2 bases from V and 10 bases from J; bases unmatched to any gene: 7. The CDR3 is 13 residues long. From germline, CDR1 is MNHEY and CDR2 SVGEGT. The CDR3 here is CASSYPGGFDQYF. The CDR3 DNA is TGTGCCAGCAGTTACCCCGGGGGGTTTGACCAGTACTTC.

This clone was detected many times. The rearrangement joins TRBV6-1 to TRBJ1-6; tentative D call: TRBD1 (5 bases). This CDR3 has 15 amino acids. The germline V gene encodes CDR1 MNHNS and CDR2 SASEGT. V lost 4 bases and J lost 9, with 16 bases in between. The CDR3 DNA is TGTGCCAGCAGTGGGGGGGGATCTGGAGGTTCACCCCTCCACTTT. Its protein product is CASSGGGSGGSPLHF.

This clone was recorded once. A much larger clonotype is one base distant, so this may be a read error. This chain links TRBV20-1 with TRBJ2-5; no clear D gene. The CDR3 has 12 residues. V lost 4 bases and J 5 bases, leaving 11 bases between the germline ends. Germline V lookup: CDR1 DFQATT, CDR2 SNEGSKA (reference sequence). The CDR3 sequence: CSAILAWETQYF. CDR3 bases: TGCAGTGCTATATTAGCTTGGGAGACCCAGTACTTC.

Of note for this clone: This may come from a read error, since a much larger clone is one base off. The genes are TRBV6-5 and TRBJ2-7; no clear D gene. Germline V gene lookup returns CDR1 MNHEY and CDR2 SVGAGI. V lost 2 bases and J lost 3, with 17 bases in between. CDR3 length equals 16 residues. CDR3 residues: CASSYGVGKGFYEQYF. In DNA, the CDR3 is TGTGCCAGCAGTTACGGTGTGGGGAAAGGGTTCTACGAGCAGTACTTC.